One sample yielded the 19 T cell receptor beta chains listed below, sequenced in a study of blood T cells in healthy people across ages. PCR was performed a second time for 7 to 11 cycles using a sample-barcoded 5' primer and a J-beta primer mix. TCRdb redid the calling of the 5' RACE reads with MiXCR, one entry per CDR3 protein. This table holds roughly 1.5 million distinct CDR3 sequences, 35% to 45% found once. Sequencing was performed on blood. The origin of the receptors is a woman under 30 in good health.

CDR3 amino acids: CASRTGTGLSGELFF. The CDR3, as DNA: TGTGCCAGCAGAACCGGGACAGGGCTTTCCGGGGAGCTGTTTTTT. The V call is TRBV28, the J call TRBJ2-2; 9 bases line up with TRBD1. Germline V CDR1 and CDR2: MDHEN, SYDVKM. J gave up 6 bases and V 6 bases, and 8 bases lay outside the gene matches. The CDR3 runs 15 residues.

CDR3 DNA sequence: TGCGCCAGCAGAACTAGCGGAACAGAGACCCAGTACTTC. The encoded protein is CASRTSGTETQYF. J is TRBJ2-5 and V is TRBV5-1; the match to TRBD2 covers 8 bases. Germline V gene data show CDR1 as SGHRS and CDR2 as YFSETQ. The CDR3 loop spans 13 amino acids. The ends lost 5 bases at V and 4 bases at J; junction bases unmatched: 4. Drawing the rest from reference TRBV5-1 and TRBJ2-5, the complete variable domain is KAGVTQTPRYLIKTRGQQVTLSCSPISGHRSVSWYQQTPGQGLQFLFEYFSETQRNKGNFPGRFSGRQFSNSRSEMNVSTLELGDSALYLCASRTSGTETQYFGPGTRLLVL.

The V and J genes are TRBV29-1 and TRBJ2-7; TRBD2 might be the D (5 bases). Looked up from germline, CDR1 is SQVTM and CDR2 is ANQGSEA. The CDR3 spans 14 residues. Trimming removed 7 bases at V and 1 base at J, with 17 bases between. The CDR3 reads CSAALLANSYEQYF. The CDR3 bases are TGCAGCGCCGCCTTGTTAGCGAATTCCTACGAGCAGTACTTC.

In DNA, the CDR3 is TGTGCCAGCAGGGGCATAGCGGGAGGGCCCGAGAAGAGGTACGAGCAGTACTTC. Translated, it gives CASRGIAGGPEKRYEQYF. The chain carries TRBV28 and TRBJ2-7; TRBD2 agrees at 11 bases. Germline-derived CDR1 and CDR2 are MDHEN and SYDVKM. The length of the CDR3 is 18 residues. With V trimmed by 6 bases and J by 4 bases, 17 bases remained unmatched.

This clonotype has more than one count but fewer than ten. V is TRBV10-3 and J is TRBJ2-4; D is possibly TRBD1 or TRBD2 (5 bases each). The length of the CDR3 is 14 residues. Germline lookup yields CDR1 ENHRY and CDR2 SYGVKD. Trimming took 2 bases from V and 5 from J, leaving 10 bases between them. In DNA, the CDR3 is TGTGCCATCAGTGAGCGAGGGGCGGAAAACATTCAGTACTTC. As protein: CAISERGAENIQYF.

The V gene is TRBV7-2, the J gene TRBJ2-4, with 9 bases aligning to TRBD1. V gave up 8 bases and J gave up 7 bases; unmatched junction bases: 9. Looked up from germline, CDR1 is SGHTA and CDR2 is FQGNSA. This CDR3 has 14 amino acids. The CDR3 nucleotides read TGTGCCAGCCGCTCAAGGACAGGGGACAACATTCAGTACTTC. Translating it yields CASRSRTGDNIQYF.

This clonotype was detected only a few times. This sequence joins TRBV29-1 and TRBJ2-1, with 8 bases identical to TRBD2. CDR1 is SQVTM and CDR2 is ANQGSEA in the germline V gene. J was trimmed by 4 bases and V by 7 bases; bases with no gene match: 6. This CDR3 contains 13 residues. In nucleotides, the CDR3 is TGCAGCGCCGTAGCGGGGCCGTACAATGAGCAGTTCTTC. Translating gives CSAVAGPYNEQFF.

The chain carries TRBV20-1 and TRBJ1-4; no clear D gene. The length of the CDR3 is 15 residues. Trimming shortened V by 3 bases and J by 0 bases, and 11 bases separated the two germline ends. Germline assignment: CDR1 DFQATT and CDR2 SNEGSKA (reference sequence). The CDR3 sequence: CSARGRIPTNEKLFF. The CDR3 DNA follows: TGCAGTGCTAGGGGCAGAATACCAACTAATGAAAAACTGTTTTTT.

V gene TRBV12-3 or TRBV12-4 combines with J gene TRBJ2-3, with D unresolved. The germline V and J ends were trimmed by 5 bases and 2 bases, with 8 bases remaining between them. This CDR3 comprises 13 residues. The CDR3 DNA reads as TGTGCCAGCAGTGTCGCTACCACAGATACGCAGTATTTT. Translation gives CASSVATTDTQYF.

CDR3 amino acids: CASTEGQGKTGQPQHF. The CDR3 region has the DNA TGTGCCAGCACGGAAGGGCAGGGCAAGACTGGGCAGCCCCAGCATTTT. The J gene is TRBJ1-5, the V gene TRBV6-6; weak D call: TRBD1 (5 bases). This CDR3 is built from 16 residues. V was shortened by 7 bases and J by 7 bases, with 23 bases between the two germline ends. Germline values: CDR1 MNHNY, CDR2 SVGAGI (reference sequence).

The gene calls are TRBV24-1 and TRBJ1-5; D call uncertain. This CDR3 spans 13 amino acids. V was shortened by 6 bases and J by 2 bases, with 7 bases between the two germline ends. Germline V gene data show CDR1 as KGHDR and CDR2 as SFDVKD. The CDR3 loop reads CATSSGGNQPQHF. DNA for the CDR3: TGTGCCACCAGTAGTGGCGGCAATCAGCCCCAGCATTTT.

The rearrangement uses TRBV7-2 and TRBJ2-1; TRBD2 matches at 15 bases. Germline V CDR1 and CDR2: SGHTA, FQGNSA. J gave up 4 bases and V 0 bases, and 4 bases lay outside the gene matches. This CDR3 has 18 residues. The CDR3 region is CASSLAPGLAGGYNEQFF. CDR3 DNA: TGTGCCAGCAGCTTAGCCCCGGGACTAGCGGGAGGTTACAATGAGCAGTTCTTC.

The chain recombines TRBV20-1 with TRBJ1-2, with 7 bases aligning to TRBD1. CDR3 length: 14 amino acids. V was clipped by 5 bases and J by 1 base; unmatched bases: 7. Germline V gene lookup returns CDR1 DFQATT and CDR2 SNEGSKA (reference sequence). CDR3 amino acids: CSAWRDSGNYGYTF. The CDR3 nucleotides read TGCAGTGCTTGGAGGGACAGCGGTAACTATGGCTACACCTTC.

This chain connects TRBV6-2 or TRBV6-3 to TRBJ2-5; 7 bases line up with TRBD1. Germline V gives CDR1 MNHEY, CDR2 SVGEGT. The CDR3 runs 13 residues. With V trimmed by 8 bases and J by 11 bases, 14 bases remained unmatched. The CDR3 reads CASSTGFRTEQYF. The CDR3 nucleotides are TGTGCCAGCTCGACAGGGTTTCGCACTGAGCAGTACTTC.

The chain links TRBV9 to TRBJ1-3; D uncertain. Trimming cost V 3 bases and J 0 bases, with 13 bases left between them. The germline gives CDR1 SGDLS, CDR2 YYNGEE. The CDR3 contains 16 residues. CDR3 region: CASSAHQDLSGNTIYF. The CDR3, as DNA: TGTGCCAGCAGCGCCCACCAGGACCTCTCTGGAAACACCATATATTTT.

On this clonotype: A read error may be the cause here, since a much bigger clone is one base away. The rearrangement joins TRBV11-2 to TRBJ1-2, with D possibly being TRBD1 (6 bases). The CDR3 spans 13 residues. Trimming cost V 6 bases and J 3 bases, with 11 bases left between them. Germline CDR1 is SGHAT and CDR2 is FQNNGV. The chain's CDR3 is CASSRQAYYGYTF. The CDR3 coding sequence is TGTGCCAGCAGTCGACAGGCGTACTATGGCTACACCTTC.

This chain links TRBV6-5 with TRBJ1-2; the D gene is possibly TRBD1 (6 bases). Between the trimmed V and J ends, which lost 6 bases and 5 bases, there was a span of 19 bases. The CDR3 contains 15 residues. Germline values: CDR1 MNHEY, CDR2 SVGAGI. This chain's CDR3 is CASRRRDKVLYGYTF. CDR3 DNA: TGTGCCAGCAGACGCCGGGACAAGGTTTTGTATGGCTACACCTTC.

With regard to this clonotype: At one end, the junction sequence differs from germline, possibly due to a read error. V gene TRBV12-3 or TRBV12-4 combines with J gene TRBJ2-3, with D unresolved. The CDR3 contains 11 residues. The CDR3 DNA follows: TGTGCCAGCAGTTTAGGAGATGCGCAGTATTTT. Translated, it gives CASSLGDAQYF.

This sequence joins TRBV6-5 and TRBJ2-4; D possibly corresponds to TRBD1 (6 bases). V was cut by 0 bases and J by 4 bases, with 10 bases left in between. This CDR3 spans 15 amino acids. Germline values: CDR1 MNHEY, CDR2 SVGAGI. This chain's CDR3 is CASSYSVGAKNIQYF. The CDR3 nucleotides read TGTGCCAGCAGTTACTCTGTGGGGGCGAAAAACATTCAGTACTTC.